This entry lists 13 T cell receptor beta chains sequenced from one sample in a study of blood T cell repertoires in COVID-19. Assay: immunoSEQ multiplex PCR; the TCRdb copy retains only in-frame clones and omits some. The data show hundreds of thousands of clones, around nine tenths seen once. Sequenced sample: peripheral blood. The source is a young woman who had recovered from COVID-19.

In DNA form, the CDR3 reads TGCGCCAGCAGCAAGGACAGGGCTCCCGGGGGCTACACCTTC. Its translation: CASSKDRAPGGYTF. This chain links TRBV5-1 with TRBJ1-2; 8 bases are shared with TRBD1. J was trimmed by 8 bases and V by 4 bases; bases with no gene match: 10. CDR1 SGHRS and CDR2 YFSETQ come from the germline V gene. The CDR3 sequence is 14 residues long.

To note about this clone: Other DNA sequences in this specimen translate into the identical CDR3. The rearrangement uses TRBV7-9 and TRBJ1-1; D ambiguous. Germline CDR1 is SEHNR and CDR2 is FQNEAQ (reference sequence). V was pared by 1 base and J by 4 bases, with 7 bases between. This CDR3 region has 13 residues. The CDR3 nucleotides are TGTGCCAGCAGCTTAGTGCGGGGCACTGAAGCTTTCTTT. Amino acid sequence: CASSLVRGTEAFF.

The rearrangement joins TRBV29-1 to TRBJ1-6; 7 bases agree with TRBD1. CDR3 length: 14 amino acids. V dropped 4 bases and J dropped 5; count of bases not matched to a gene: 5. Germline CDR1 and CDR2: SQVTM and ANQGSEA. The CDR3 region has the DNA TGCAGCGTTGTGTTCGGGACAGATAATTCACCCCTCCACTTT. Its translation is CSVVFGTDNSPLHF.

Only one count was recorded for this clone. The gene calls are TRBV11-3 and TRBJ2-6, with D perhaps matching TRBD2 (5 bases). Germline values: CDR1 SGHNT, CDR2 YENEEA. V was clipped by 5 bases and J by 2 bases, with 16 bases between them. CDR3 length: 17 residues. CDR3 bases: TGTGCCAGCAGCAAACGAGAGGGAGCCCCTGGGGCCAACGTCCTGACTTTC. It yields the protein CASSKREGAPGANVLTF.

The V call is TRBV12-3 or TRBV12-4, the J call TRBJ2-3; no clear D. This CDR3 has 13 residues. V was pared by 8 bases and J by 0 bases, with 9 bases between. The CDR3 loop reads CASGYSSTDTQYF. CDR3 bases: TGTGCCAGCGGATACAGTAGCACAGATACGCAGTATTTT.

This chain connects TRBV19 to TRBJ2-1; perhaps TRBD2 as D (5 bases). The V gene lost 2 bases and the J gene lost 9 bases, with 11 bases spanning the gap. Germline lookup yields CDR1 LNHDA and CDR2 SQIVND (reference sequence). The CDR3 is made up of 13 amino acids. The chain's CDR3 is CASSISLVAEQFF. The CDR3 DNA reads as TGTGCCAGTAGTATATCACTAGTTGCTGAGCAGTTCTTC.

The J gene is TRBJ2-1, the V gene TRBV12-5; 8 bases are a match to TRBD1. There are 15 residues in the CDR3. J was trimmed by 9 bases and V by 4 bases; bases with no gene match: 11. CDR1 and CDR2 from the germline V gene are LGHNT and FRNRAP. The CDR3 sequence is CASGSPGTGVREQFF. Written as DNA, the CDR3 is TGTGCTAGTGGTTCTCCCGGGACAGGTGTCCGTGAGCAGTTCTTC.

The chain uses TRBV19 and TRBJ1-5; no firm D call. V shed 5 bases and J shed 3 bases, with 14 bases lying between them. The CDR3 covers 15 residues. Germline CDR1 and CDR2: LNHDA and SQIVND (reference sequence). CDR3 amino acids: CASSSRRSPNQPQHF. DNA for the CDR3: TGTGCCAGTAGTTCCCGACGGAGCCCCAATCAGCCCCAGCATTTT.

The CDR3 DNA reads as TGTGCCAGCAGTGAGAGGGGAGCGGGGGGCTACACCTTC. Translation: CASSERGAGGYTF. The rearrangement joins TRBV25-1 to TRBJ1-2, with a tentative D call TRBD1 (5 bases). V was clipped by 3 bases and J by 8 bases, with 13 bases between them. This CDR3 spans 13 amino acids. The germline V gene encodes CDR1 MGHDK and CDR2 SYGVNS.

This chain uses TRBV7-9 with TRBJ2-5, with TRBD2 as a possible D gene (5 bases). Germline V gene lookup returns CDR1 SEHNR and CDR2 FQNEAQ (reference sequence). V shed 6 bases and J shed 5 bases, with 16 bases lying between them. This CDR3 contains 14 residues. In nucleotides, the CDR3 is TGTGCCAGCAGGGCCCTTAGCCCGGGGGAGACCCAGTACTTC. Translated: CASRALSPGETQYF.

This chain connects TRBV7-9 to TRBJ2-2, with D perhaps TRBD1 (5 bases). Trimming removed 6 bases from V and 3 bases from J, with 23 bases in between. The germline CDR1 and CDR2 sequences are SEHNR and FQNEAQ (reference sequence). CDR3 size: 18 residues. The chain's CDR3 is CASSGRTDGQTHTGELFF. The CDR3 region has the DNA TGTGCCAGCAGTGGTAGGACGGATGGACAAACACACACCGGGGAGCTGTTTTTT.

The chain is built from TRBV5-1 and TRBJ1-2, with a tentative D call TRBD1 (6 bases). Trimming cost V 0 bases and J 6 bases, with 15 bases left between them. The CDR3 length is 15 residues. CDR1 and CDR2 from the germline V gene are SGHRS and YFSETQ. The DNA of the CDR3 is TGCGCCAGCAGCTTGGTCACGGCAGGGGTAAATGGCTACACCTTC. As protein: CASSLVTAGVNGYTF.

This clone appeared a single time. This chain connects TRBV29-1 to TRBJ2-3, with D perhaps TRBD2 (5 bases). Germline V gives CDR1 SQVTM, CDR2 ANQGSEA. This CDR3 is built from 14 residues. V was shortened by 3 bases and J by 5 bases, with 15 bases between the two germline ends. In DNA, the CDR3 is TGCAGCGTTGACCTAGCCCCAGAAGGAGATACGCAGTATTTT. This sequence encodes CSVDLAPEGDTQYF.